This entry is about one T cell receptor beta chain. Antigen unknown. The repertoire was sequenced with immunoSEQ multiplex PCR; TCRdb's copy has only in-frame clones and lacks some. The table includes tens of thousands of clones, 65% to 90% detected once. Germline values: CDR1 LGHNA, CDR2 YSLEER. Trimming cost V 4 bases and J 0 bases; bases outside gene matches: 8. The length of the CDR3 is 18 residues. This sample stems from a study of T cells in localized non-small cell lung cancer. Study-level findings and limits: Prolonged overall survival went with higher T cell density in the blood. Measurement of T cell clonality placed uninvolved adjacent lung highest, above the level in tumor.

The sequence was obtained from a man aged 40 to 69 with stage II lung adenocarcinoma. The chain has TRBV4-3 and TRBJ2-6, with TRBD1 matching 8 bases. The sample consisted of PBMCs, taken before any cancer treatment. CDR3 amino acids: CASSPSGQDNSGANVLTF. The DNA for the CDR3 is TGCGCCAGCAGCCCATCGGGACAGGACAACTCTGGGGCCAACGTCCTGACTTTC.